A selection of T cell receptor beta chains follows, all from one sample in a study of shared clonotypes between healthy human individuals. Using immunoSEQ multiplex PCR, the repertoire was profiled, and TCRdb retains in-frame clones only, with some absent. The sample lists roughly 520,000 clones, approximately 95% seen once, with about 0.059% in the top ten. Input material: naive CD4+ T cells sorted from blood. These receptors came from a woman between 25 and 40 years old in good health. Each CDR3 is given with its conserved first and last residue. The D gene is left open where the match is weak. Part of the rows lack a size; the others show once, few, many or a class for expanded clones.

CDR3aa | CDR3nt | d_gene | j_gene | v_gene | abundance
CASSPSPPGEQYF | TGTGCCAGTAGTCCGTCGCCCCCGGGCGAGCAGTACTTC | - | TRBJ2-7 | TRBV19 | -
CASSRTGGASEQYF | TGTGCCAGCAGCAGGACAGGGGGCGCGAGCGAGCAGTACTTC | TRBD1 | TRBJ2-7 | TRBV11-2 | -
CASSSAGDTQYF | TGCGCCAGCAGCTCTGCGGGAGATACGCAGTATTTT | - | TRBJ2-3 | TRBV5-1 | -
CASSQVPIGGSSDVLLYEQYF | TGTGCCAGCAGCCAAGTCCCAATAGGCGGGAGTTCGGACGTACTGCTGTACGAGCAGTACTTC | TRBD2 | TRBJ2-7 | TRBV4-2 | -
CASSSMYTRGAGVPDTQYF | TGTGCCAGCAGCTCCATGTATACGAGAGGGGCGGGTGTTCCAGATACGCAGTATTTT | - | TRBJ2-3 | TRBV7-3 | -
CASSVQHSQETQYF | TGTGCCAGCAGCGTCCAGCATTCACAAGAGACCCAGTACTTC | - | TRBJ2-5 | TRBV9 | -
CASSEGYAGTGGEKLFF | TGTGCCAGCAGTGAAGGATACGCCGGGACAGGGGGTGAAAAACTGTTTTTT | TRBD1 | TRBJ1-4 | TRBV6-1 | -
CASENLNTGELFF | TGTGCCAGCGAGAATTTGAACACCGGGGAGCTGTTTTTT | - | TRBJ2-2 | TRBV7-7 | -
CASSLTTSGSYEQFF | TGTGCCAGCAGCTTAACGACTAGCGGGAGTTATGAGCAGTTCTTC | TRBD2 | TRBJ2-1 | TRBV7-9 | -
CATSKFAGVYEQYF | TGTGCCACCAGCAAATTTGCAGGGGTCTACGAGCAGTACTTC | - | TRBJ2-7 | TRBV15 | -
CASSAGTGESNEQFF | TGTGCCAGCAGTGCCGGGACAGGGGAGTCCAATGAGCAGTTCTTC | TRBD1 | TRBJ2-1 | TRBV25-1 | -
CASSLTSGSGYRVNEQFF | TGTGCCAGCAGCCTCACTAGCGGGAGTGGCTACCGAGTCAATGAGCAGTTCTTC | TRBD2 | TRBJ2-1 | TRBV13 | -
CASSQGLAGFSEQYF | TGTGCCAGCAGCCAAGGACTAGCGGGATTCTCCGAGCAGTACTTC | TRBD2 | TRBJ2-7 | TRBV11-3 | -
CASRVYGQGSYEQYF | TGTGCCAGTAGGGTTTATGGACAGGGAAGCTACGAGCAGTACTTC | TRBD1 | TRBJ2-7 | TRBV19 | -
CSVAAGGINEQFF | TGCAGCGTTGCGGCGGGAGGGATCAATGAGCAGTTCTTC | TRBD2 | TRBJ2-1 | TRBV29-1 | -
CASSRDLLAKNIQYF | TGCGCCAGCAGCCGCGACCTCCTAGCCAAAAACATTCAGTACTTC | - | TRBJ2-4 | TRBV4-1 | few
CASSEGLAGVNEQFF | TGTGCCAGCAGTGAGGGACTAGCGGGTGTAAATGAGCAGTTCTTC | TRBD2 | TRBJ2-1 | TRBV28 | -
CASRPGQNNYGYTF | TGTGCCAGCAGACCGGGACAGAATAACTATGGCTACACCTTC | TRBD1 | TRBJ1-2 | TRBV6-6 | -
CASSPPILAGIEQYF | TGTGCCAGCTCACCACCGATTCTAGCGGGGATCGAGCAGTACTTC | TRBD2 | TRBJ2-7 | TRBV18 | -
CASSQGTSSLLSTGELFF | TGCGCCAGCAGCCAGGGTACTAGTAGTTTACTGAGCACCGGGGAGCTGTTTTTT | - | TRBJ2-2 | TRBV4-1 | -
CASSLEAGINQPQHF | TGTGCCAGCAGCTTGGAGGCAGGTATTAATCAGCCCCAGCATTTT | - | TRBJ1-5 | TRBV5-6 | -
CASSDQSETQYF | TGTGCCAGCAGTGACCAGTCAGAGACCCAGTACTTC | - | TRBJ2-5 | TRBV2 | -
CASSLVRVDTIYF | TGTGCCAGCAGCTTAGTTAGGGTTGACACCATATATTTT | - | TRBJ1-3 | TRBV7-9 | -
CASSDHYEQYF | TGCGCCAGCTCAGACCACTACGAGCAGTACTTC | - | TRBJ2-7 | TRBV5-1 | -
CSVVRDRRAGAAFF | TGCAGCGTTGTACGGGACCGGAGGGCAGGCGCAGCTTTCTTT | - | TRBJ1-1 | TRBV29-1 | -
CASSYSGTLNEQYF | TGTGCCAGCAGTTACTCCGGGACTCTCAACGAGCAGTACTTC | - | TRBJ2-7 | TRBV6-5 | -
CASTGRIGDTQYF | TGTGCCAGCACAGGACGAATAGGAGATACGCAGTATTTT | - | TRBJ2-3 | TRBV27 | -
CASRRDRDWEQYF | TGCGCCAGCCGGCGGGACCGCGACTGGGAGCAGTACTTC | - | TRBJ2-7 | TRBV5-1 | -
CASSLSRQFSYEQYF | TGTGCCAGCAGCTTATCGCGACAGTTCTCCTACGAGCAGTACTTC | - | TRBJ2-7 | TRBV7-8 | -